This TCR beta chain was obtained from a study of T cells expressing NK-cell markers. On the study more broadly: Sorted T-cell subsets CD3+CD56+NKG2C+, CD3+CD56+NKG2C- and CD3+CD56-NKG2C+ were TCR beta-sequenced. Seven of eight sequenced donors tested HCMV-seropositive; one tested seronegative.

CDR1 and CDR2 (germline): SEHNR, FQNEAQ (reference sequence). This CDR3 region has 17 residues. TCRdb processed the 5' RACE reads again and assigns one entry to each CDR3 protein, with no DNA. The ten most abundant clones cover roughly 5.2% of a sample with roughly 380,000 distinct CDR3 sequences. This sequence joins TRBV7-9 and TRBJ2-7; TCRdb's assignment of TRBD1 cannot be checked, as there is no DNA. The sequence derives from a man aged 18-75 years in good health. Sequencing used blood T cells: a sorted CD56 or NKG2C T cell subset, CD4+ or CD8+ T cells, or bulk PBMC T cells (not recorded which). The CDR3: CASSPPAWDRAPYEQYF.